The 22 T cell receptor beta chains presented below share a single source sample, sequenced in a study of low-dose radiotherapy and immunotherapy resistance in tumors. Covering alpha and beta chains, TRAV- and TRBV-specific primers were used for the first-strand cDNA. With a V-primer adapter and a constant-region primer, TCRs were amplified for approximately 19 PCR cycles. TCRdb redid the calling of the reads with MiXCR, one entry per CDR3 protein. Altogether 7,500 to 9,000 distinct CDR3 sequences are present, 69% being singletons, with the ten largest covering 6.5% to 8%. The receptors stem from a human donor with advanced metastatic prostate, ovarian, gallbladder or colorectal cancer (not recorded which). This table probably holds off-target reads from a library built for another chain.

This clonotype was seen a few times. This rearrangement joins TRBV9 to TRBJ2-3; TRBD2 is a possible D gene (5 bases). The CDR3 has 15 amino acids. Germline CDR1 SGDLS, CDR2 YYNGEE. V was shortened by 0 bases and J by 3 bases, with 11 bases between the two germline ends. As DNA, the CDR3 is TGTGCCAGCAGCGTAGGAGGGCGAGGAACAGATACGCAGTATTTT. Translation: CASSVGGRGTDTQYF.

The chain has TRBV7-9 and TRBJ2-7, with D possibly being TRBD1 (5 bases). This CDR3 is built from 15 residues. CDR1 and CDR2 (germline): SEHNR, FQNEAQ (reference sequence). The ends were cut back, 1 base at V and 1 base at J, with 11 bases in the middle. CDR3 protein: CASSLGGHESYEQYF. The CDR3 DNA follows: TGTGCCAGCAGCTTAGGGGGCCATGAGTCCTACGAGCAGTACTTC.

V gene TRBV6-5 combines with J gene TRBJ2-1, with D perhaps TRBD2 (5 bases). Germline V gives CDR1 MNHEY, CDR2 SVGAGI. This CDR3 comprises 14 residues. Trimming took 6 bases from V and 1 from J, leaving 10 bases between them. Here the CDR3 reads CASRLALSYNEQFF. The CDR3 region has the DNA TGTGCCAGCAGGCTAGCCTTATCCTACAATGAGCAGTTCTTC.

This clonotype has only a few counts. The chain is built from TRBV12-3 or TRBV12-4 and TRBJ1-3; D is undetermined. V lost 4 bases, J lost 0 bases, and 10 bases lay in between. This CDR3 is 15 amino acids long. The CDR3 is CASSYTAGSGNTIYF. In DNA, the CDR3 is TGTGCCAGCAGTTACACGGCGGGCTCTGGAAACACCATATATTTT.

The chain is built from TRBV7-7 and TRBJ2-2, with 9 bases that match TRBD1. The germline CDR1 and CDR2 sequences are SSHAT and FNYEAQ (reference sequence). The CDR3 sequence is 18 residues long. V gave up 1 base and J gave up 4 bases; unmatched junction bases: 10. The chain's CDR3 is CASSLVGTGIIGTGELFF. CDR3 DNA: TGTGCCAGCAGCTTAGTAGGGACAGGGATTATTGGCACCGGGGAGCTGTTTTTT.

CDR3 bases: TGTGCCAGCTCCGGACTGGGACCAGGGACCCAGTACTTC. Translated: CASSGLGPGTQYF. The V and J genes are TRBV18 and TRBJ2-5; perhaps D is TRBD1 or TRBD2 (5 bases each). V was trimmed by 6 bases and J by 7 bases, leaving 15 bases between them. Germline loops: CDR1 KGHSH, CDR2 LQKENI. This CDR3 contains 13 residues.

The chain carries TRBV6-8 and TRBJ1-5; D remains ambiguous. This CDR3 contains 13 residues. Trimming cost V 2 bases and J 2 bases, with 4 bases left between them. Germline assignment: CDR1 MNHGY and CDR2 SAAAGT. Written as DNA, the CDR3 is TGTGCCAGCAGTTACAGGGGCAATCAGCCCCAGCATTTT. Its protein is CASSYRGNQPQHF.

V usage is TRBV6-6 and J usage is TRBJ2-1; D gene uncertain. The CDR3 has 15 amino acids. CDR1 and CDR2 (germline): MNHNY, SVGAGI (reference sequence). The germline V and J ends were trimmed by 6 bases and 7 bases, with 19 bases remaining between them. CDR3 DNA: TGTGCCAGCAGGCAGACAACCCTCAGGTCTAATGAGCAGTTCTTC. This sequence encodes CASRQTTLRSNEQFF.

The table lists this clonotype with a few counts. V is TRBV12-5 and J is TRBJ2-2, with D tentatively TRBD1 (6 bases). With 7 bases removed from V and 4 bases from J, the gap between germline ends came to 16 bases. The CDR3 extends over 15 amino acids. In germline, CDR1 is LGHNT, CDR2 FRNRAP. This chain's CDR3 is CASAPPRDITGELFF. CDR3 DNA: TGTGCTAGTGCCCCACCCCGGGACATCACCGGGGAGCTGTTTTTT.

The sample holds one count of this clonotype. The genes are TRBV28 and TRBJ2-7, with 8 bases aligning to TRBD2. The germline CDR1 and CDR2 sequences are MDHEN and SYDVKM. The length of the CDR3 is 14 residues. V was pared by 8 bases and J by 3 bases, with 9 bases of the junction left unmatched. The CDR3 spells CASGGPLAGYEQYF. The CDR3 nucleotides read TGTGCCAGCGGGGGACCCCTAGCGGGCTACGAGCAGTACTTC.

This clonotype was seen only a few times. CDR3 amino acids: CASSIGTGPMDTQYF. CDR3 nucleotide sequence: TGTGCCAGCAGCATCGGGACAGGGCCCATGGATACGCAGTATTTT. The chain joins TRBV11-2 to TRBJ2-3, with 9 bases lining up with TRBD1. Germline V CDR1 and CDR2: SGHAT, FQNNGV. This CDR3 is built from 15 residues. With V trimmed by 5 bases and J by 6 bases, 9 bases remained unmatched.

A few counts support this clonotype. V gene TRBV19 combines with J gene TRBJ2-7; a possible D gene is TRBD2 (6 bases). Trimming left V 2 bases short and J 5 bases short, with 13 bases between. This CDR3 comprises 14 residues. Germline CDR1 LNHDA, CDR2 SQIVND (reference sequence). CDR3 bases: TGTGCCAGTAGTATAACCGGGACTTCAAACGAGCAGTACTTC. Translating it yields CASSITGTSNEQYF.

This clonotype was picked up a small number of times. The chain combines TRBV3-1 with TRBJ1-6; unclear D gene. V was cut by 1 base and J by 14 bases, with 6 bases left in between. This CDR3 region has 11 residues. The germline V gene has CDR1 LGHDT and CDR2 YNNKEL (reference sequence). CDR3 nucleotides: TGTGCCAGCAGCCAAGGGGAGTCCCTCCACTTT. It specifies CASSQGESLHF.

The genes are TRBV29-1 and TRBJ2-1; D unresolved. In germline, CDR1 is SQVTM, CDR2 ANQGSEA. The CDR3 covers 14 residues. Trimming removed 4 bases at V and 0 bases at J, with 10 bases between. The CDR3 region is CSVAPILSYNEQFF. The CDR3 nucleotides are TGCAGCGTTGCTCCAATTCTCTCCTACAATGAGCAGTTCTTC.

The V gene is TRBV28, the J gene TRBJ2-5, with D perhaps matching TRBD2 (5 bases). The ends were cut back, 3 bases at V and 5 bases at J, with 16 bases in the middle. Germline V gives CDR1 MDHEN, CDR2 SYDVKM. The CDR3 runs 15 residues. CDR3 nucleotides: TGTGCCAGCAGTTTTTTTTCCGCAAGAGGGGAGACCCAGTACTTC. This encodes CASSFFSARGETQYF.

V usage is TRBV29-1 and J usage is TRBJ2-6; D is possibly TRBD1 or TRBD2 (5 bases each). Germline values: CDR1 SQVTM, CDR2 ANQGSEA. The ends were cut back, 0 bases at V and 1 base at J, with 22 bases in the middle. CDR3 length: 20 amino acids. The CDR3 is CSVEDRTGTDQKSGANVLTF. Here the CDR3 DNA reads TGCAGCGTTGAAGATCGAACCGGGACGGACCAAAAATCTGGGGCCAACGTCCTGACTTTC.

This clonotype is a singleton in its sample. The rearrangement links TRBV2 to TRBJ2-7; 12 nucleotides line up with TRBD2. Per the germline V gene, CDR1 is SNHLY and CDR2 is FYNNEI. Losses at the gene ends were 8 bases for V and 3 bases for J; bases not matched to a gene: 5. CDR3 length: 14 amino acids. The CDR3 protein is CASQPGLAGYEQYF. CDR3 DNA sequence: TGTGCCAGCCAGCCGGGACTAGCGGGCTACGAGCAGTACTTC.

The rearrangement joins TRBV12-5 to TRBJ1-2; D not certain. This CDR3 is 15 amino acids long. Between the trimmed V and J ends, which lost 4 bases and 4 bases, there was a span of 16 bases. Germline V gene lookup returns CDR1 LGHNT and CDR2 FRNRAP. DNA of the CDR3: TGTGCTAGTGGTTCATCCCGATGGCCCTCCTATGGCTACACCTTC. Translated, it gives CASGSSRWPSYGYTF.

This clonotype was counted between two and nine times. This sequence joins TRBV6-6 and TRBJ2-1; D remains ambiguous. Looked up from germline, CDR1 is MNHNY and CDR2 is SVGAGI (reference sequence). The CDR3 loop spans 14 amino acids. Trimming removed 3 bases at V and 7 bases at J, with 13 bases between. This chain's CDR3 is CASSYSSFGNEQFF. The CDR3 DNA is TGTGCCAGCAGTTATTCTTCGTTCGGGAATGAGCAGTTCTTC.

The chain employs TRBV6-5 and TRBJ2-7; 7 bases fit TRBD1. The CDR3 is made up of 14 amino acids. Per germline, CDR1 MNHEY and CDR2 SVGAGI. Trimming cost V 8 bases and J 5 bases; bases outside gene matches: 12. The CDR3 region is CASSAARGGNEQYF. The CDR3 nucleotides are TGTGCCAGCTCCGCGGCCAGAGGGGGCAACGAGCAGTACTTC.

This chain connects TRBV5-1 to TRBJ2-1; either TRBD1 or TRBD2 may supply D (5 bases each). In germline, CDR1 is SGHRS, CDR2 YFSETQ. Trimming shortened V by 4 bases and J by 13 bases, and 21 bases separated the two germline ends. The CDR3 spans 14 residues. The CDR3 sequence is CASSGRAGEGEQFF. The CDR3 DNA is TGCGCCAGCAGCGGCAGGGCCGGGGAAGGTGAACAGTTCTTC.

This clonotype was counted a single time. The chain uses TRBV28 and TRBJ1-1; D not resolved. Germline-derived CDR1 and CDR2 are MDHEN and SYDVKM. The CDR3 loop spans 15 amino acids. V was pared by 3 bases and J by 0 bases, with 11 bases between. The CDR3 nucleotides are TGTGCCAGCAGTTTTGCGGAGATTATGAACACTGAAGCTTTCTTT. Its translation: CASSFAEIMNTEAFF.